The following is a T cell receptor (beta chain) sequence with its context. This entry is derived from a study of shared T cell receptors in the human thymus. The trim removed 5 bases at V and 5 bases at J, leaving 11 bases unmatched. Germline CDR1 is SGHVS and CDR2 is FNYEAQ. The CDR3 loop spans 16 amino acids. Assay: immunoSEQ multiplex PCR; the TCRdb copy retains only in-frame clones and omits some. The table has approximately 490,000 clones, around 78% seen once. The sample also formed part of further work on human thymus T cells. That source reports: The donors were infants in Finland with congenital heart defects, otherwise immunologically healthy. Repertoires sampled from thymus and blood appeared biased in V and J gene usage.

This sequence was found in a boy in the first two years of life with a congenital heart defect. The gene calls are TRBV7-6 and TRBJ2-1; TRBD2 agrees at 8 bases. Material: thymocytes. DNA of the CDR3: TGTGCCAGCAGCCCCCTTTCGGGAGGGTCTAACAATGAGCAGTTCTTC. This gives the protein CASSPLSGGSNNEQFF.